This T cell receptor (beta chain) was sequenced for a study of early T cells in non-severe SARS-CoV-2 infection. This clonotype occurred a few times. MiXCR was run by TCRdb on the 5' RACE reads, yielding one entry per CDR3 protein. The data show 55,000 to 70,000 distinct CDR3 sequences, roughly a tenth seen once. CDR1 and CDR2 from the germline V gene are ENHRY and SYGVKD. V gave up 2 bases and J gave up 5 bases; unmatched junction bases: 7. This CDR3 contains 15 residues. The clonotype was recovered from an adult who was a healthcare worker with PCR-confirmed SARS-CoV-2 infection or an uninfected control (not recorded which). The specimen sequenced was whole blood. The chain couples TRBV10-3 to TRBJ2-5; 8 bases are shared with TRBD2. The CDR3 loop reads CAISEQTGGLETQYF. In DNA form, the CDR3 reads TGTGCCATCAGTGAGCAAACGGGAGGGCTCGAGACCCAGTACTTC.